Below are 13 T cell receptor beta chains sequenced from a single sample in a study of T cells in Graves' hyperthyroidism and ophthalmopathy (dated by TCRdb to between 2018 and 2021). Libraries were built with multiplex PCR. Sequenced on an Illumina HiSeq 2000. The TCR beta CDR3 regions were amplified from the RNA transcripts. For the first round of RT-PCR on the TCR CDR3, the HTBI primer set was used together with the Qiagen OneStep RT-PCR kit. The raw public data were reprocessed by TCRdb itself: fastp quality trimming at Q25, MiXCR clonotype calling, in-frame beta chains only. Each CDR3 protein gets just one entry, which takes the most common genes and DNA from the rows behind it. The sample table shows 150,000 to 200,000 distinct CDR3 sequences, and roughly 9.4% are seen once. The ten largest clonotypes hold around 20% of the sample. Sequencing input: blood. The receptors here all came from a woman between 18 and 30 years old with Graves' hyperthyroidism that later progressed to Graves' ophthalmopathy.

This clonotype was seen at least ten times. The chain is built from TRBV6-4 and TRBJ2-7; 10 positions match TRBD2. The germline CDR1 and CDR2 sequences are MRHNA and SNTAGT. After removal of 4 bases from V and 6 bases from J, the junction contained 6 bases not matched to a gene. The CDR3 totals 14 residues. DNA for the CDR3: TGTGCCAGCAGTGTCCTAGCGGGGGATCGCGAGCAGTACTTC. Its protein product is CASSVLAGDREQYF.

This clonotype was observed many times. CDR3 residues: CASSAPYGDDTEAFF. The CDR3 DNA reads TGTGCCAGCAGCGCCCCGTATGGGGACGACACTGAAGCTTTCTTT. The chain uses TRBV11-2 and TRBJ1-1, with D maybe TRBD1 (5 bases). CDR3 size: 15 residues. CDR1 SGHAT and CDR2 FQNNGV come from the germline V gene. V was trimmed by 5 bases and J by 3 bases, leaving 16 bases between them.

This clonotype came up a few times. The chain has TRBV7-9 and TRBJ2-1; D might be TRBD2 (7 bases). V shed 1 base and J shed 0 bases, with 19 bases lying between them. There are 19 residues in the CDR3. Looked up from germline, CDR1 is SEHNR and CDR2 is FQNEAQ (reference sequence). In DNA form, the CDR3 reads TGTGCCAGCAGCTTAGAGGGGGGGGGCAGGCCGAGCTCCTACAATGAGCAGTTCTTC. Its protein product is CASSLEGGGRPSSYNEQFF.

Many counts were recorded for this clonotype. V is TRBV30 and J is TRBJ1-2, with a weak D call TRBD1 (6 bases). This CDR3 region has 13 residues. V shed 0 bases and J shed 8 bases, with 13 bases lying between them. Germline CDR1 reads GTSNPN; CDR2 reads SVGIG (reference sequence). The CDR3 DNA sequence: TGTGCCTGGAGTGTAAAGGGGGGGGACGGCTACACCTTC. Its translation: CAWSVKGGDGYTF.

The chain employs TRBV30 and TRBJ1-5; maybe TRBD1 (5 bases). The CDR3 contains 14 residues. The V and J ends lost 4 bases and 2 bases respectively, with 12 bases between them. Germline V lookup: CDR1 GTSNPN, CDR2 SVGIG (reference sequence). The CDR3 DNA is TGTGCCTGGACTCAGGGTGCGGGCAATCAGCCCCAGCATTTT. It codes for CAWTQGAGNQPQHF.

This clonotype was seen at least ten times. The V and J genes are TRBV20-1 and TRBJ2-1, with 10 nucleotides matching TRBD2. This CDR3 has 18 amino acids. From germline, CDR1 is DFQATT and CDR2 SNEGSKA (reference sequence). Trimming at V came to 0 bases and at J to 4 bases, leaving 12 bases not matched to a gene. CDR3 in amino acids: CSARESSSGRAYYNEQFF. The CDR3 nucleotides read TGCAGTGCTAGAGAATCGTCAAGCGGGAGGGCCTATTACAATGAGCAGTTCTTC.

Ten or more counts support this clonotype. The J gene is TRBJ2-3, the V gene TRBV5-1; a possible D gene is TRBD2 (6 bases). Per germline, CDR1 SGHRS and CDR2 YFSETQ. Between the trimmed V and J ends, which lost 3 bases and 0 bases, there was a span of 11 bases. The CDR3 has 15 residues. CDR3 in amino acids: CASSSLAPSTDTQYF. In DNA form, the CDR3 reads TGCGCCAGCAGCTCGCTAGCGCCAAGCACAGATACGCAGTATTTT.

The table lists this clonotype with a few counts. The V gene is TRBV25-1, the J gene TRBJ2-3; 12 positions match TRBD1. The CDR3 is 16 amino acids. CDR1 MGHDK and CDR2 SYGVNS come from the germline V gene. V gave up 2 bases and J gave up 3 bases; unmatched junction bases: 3. The DNA of the CDR3 is TGTGCCAGCAGTGAAGGGGACAGGGGGCGGACAGATACGCAGTATTTT. This sequence encodes CASSEGDRGRTDTQYF.

This rearrangement joins TRBV6-1 to TRBJ2-3, with a tentative D call TRBD1 (6 bases). The length of the CDR3 is 14 residues. Trimming shortened V by 7 bases and J by 1 base, and 12 bases separated the two germline ends. The germline CDR1 and CDR2 sequences are MNHNS and SASEGT. The CDR3 loop is CASTLDRGTDTQYF. The DNA of the CDR3 is TGTGCCAGCACCCTGGACAGAGGCACAGATACGCAGTATTTT.

The V gene is TRBV6-1, the J gene TRBJ1-1; 8 nucleotides line up with TRBD1. V lost 2 bases, J lost 7 bases, and 12 bases stayed unmatched. Per germline, CDR1 MNHNS and CDR2 SASEGT. The CDR3 consists of 16 residues. The CDR3 sequence: CASSENRAGGRNEAFF. The DNA for the CDR3 is TGTGCCAGCAGTGAAAATAGGGCAGGGGGCAGGAATGAAGCTTTCTTT.

This clonotype was detected ten times or more. The gene calls are TRBV7-9 and TRBJ2-1; perhaps TRBD2 as D (6 bases). Per germline, CDR1 SEHNR and CDR2 FQNEAQ (reference sequence). The CDR3 runs 13 residues. The ends were cut back, 1 base at V and 7 bases at J, with 8 bases in the middle. This CDR3 reads CASSLVLANEQFF. In DNA form, the CDR3 reads TGTGCCAGCAGCTTAGTTCTAGCGAATGAGCAGTTCTTC.

This clonotype was detected ten times or more. The chain has TRBV12-3 or TRBV12-4 and TRBJ1-4, with TRBD1 matching 10 bases. Trimming took 7 bases from V and 8 from J; bases not matched to a gene: 13. CDR3 length: 16 amino acids. CDR3: CASNPGTGAEGEKLFF. The CDR3 nucleotides are TGTGCCAGCAATCCTGGGACAGGGGCGGAGGGGGAAAAACTGTTTTTT.

This clonotype was seen only a few times. CDR3 region: CASPGTADTQYF. The CDR3 coding sequence is TGTGCCTCCCCCGGGACCGCAGATACGCAGTATTTT. The V call is TRBV5-8, the J call TRBJ2-3, with D perhaps matching TRBD1 or TRBD2 (5 bases each). In germline, CDR1 is SGHTS, CDR2 YDEGEE. The CDR3 is made up of 12 amino acids. Trimming took off 10 bases at V and 4 bases at J, with 13 bases between the two ends.